This T cell receptor beta chain was profiled in a study of blood T cells in healthy people across ages. With a J-beta primer mix and a sample-barcoded 5' primer, a second PCR ran roughly 6 to 11 cycles. TCRdb re-called the 5' RACE reads through MiXCR, storing one row per CDR3 protein. The data contain some 560,000 distinct CDR3 sequences, about 28% of them singletons. The CDR3 contains 17 residues. V was cut by 2 bases and J by 0 bases, with 15 bases left in between. Germline CDR1 is MNHEY and CDR2 is SVGAGI. This clonotype was recorded a few times. This sample was also put to use in a study of T cells of mothers and their children. That work states: Per child, 2.8 million or so TCR beta CDR3 reads were obtained, against over 8 million per mother.

This clonotype was obtained from a boy younger than 10 in good health. The source material was blood. This chain uses TRBV6-5 with TRBJ2-3; maybe TRBD2 (5 bases). The CDR3 DNA sequence: TGTGCCAGCAGTTACCGGCCTTTGGAGGTTAGCACAGATACGCAGTATTTT. Amino acid sequence: CASSYRPLEVSTDTQYF.